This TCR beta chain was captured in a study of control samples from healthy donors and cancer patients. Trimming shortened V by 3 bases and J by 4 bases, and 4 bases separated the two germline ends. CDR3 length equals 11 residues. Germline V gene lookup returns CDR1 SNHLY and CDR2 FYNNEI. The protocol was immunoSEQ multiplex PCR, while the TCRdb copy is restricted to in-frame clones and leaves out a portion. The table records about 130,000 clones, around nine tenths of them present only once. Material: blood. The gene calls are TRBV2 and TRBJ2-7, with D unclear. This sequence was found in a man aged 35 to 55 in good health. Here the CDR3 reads CASSDRYEQYF. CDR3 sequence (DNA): TGTGCCAGCAGTGACCGGTACGAGCAGTACTTC.